A selection of T cell receptor beta chains follows, all from one sample in a study of T cell changes during pregnancy in multiple sclerosis. Measured with immunoSEQ multiplex PCR; TCRdb has only the in-frame clones, and not every one. Of approximately 47,000 clones in the sample, over 85% are singletons; the top ten hold under 2%. Sequenced material: peripheral blood, taken in the first trimester of pregnancy. These receptors all stem from a female donor with multiple sclerosis, enrolled in a pregnancy study. CDR3s include the opening cysteine and the closing phenylalanine or tryptophan. A D gene is named only where the DNA matches it firmly. The size field is filled for only some rows; it gives once, few, many or a size class.

clone_size: -; j_call: TRBJ2-7; d_call: TRBD2; v_call: TRBV5-4; cdr3_aa: CASSLTAGGGEQYF; cdr3_nt: TGTGCCAGCAGCTTAACAGCGGGGGGTGGCGAGCAGTACTTC
clone_size: once; j_call: TRBJ1-1; d_call: TRBD1; v_call: TRBV11-2; cdr3_aa: CASSTRRGMNTEAFF; cdr3_nt: TGTGCCAGCAGCACCCGCAGGGGGATGAACACTGAAGCTTTCTTT
clone_size: few; j_call: TRBJ2-7; d_call: -; v_call: TRBV11-2; cdr3_aa: CASSLGGSFSYEQYF; cdr3_nt: TGTGCCAGCAGCTTAGGCGGGTCTTTCTCCTACGAGCAGTACTTC
clone_size: -; j_call: TRBJ1-5; d_call: -; v_call: TRBV28; cdr3_aa: CASSFLGLVQPQHF; cdr3_nt: TGTGCCAGCAGTTTCCTCGGTCTGGTTCAGCCCCAGCATTTT
clone_size: -; j_call: TRBJ1-1; d_call: -; v_call: TRBV5-4; cdr3_aa: CASSLLENTEAFF; cdr3_nt: TGTGCCAGCAGCTTGTTAGAGAACACTGAAGCTTTCTTT
clone_size: -; j_call: TRBJ1-4; d_call: -; v_call: TRBV29-1; cdr3_aa: CSVILATNEKLFF; cdr3_nt: TGCAGCGTAATACTCGCAACTAATGAAAAACTGTTTTTT
clone_size: -; j_call: TRBJ2-7; d_call: TRBD2; v_call: TRBV27; cdr3_aa: CASSLNGAGLPISEQYF; cdr3_nt: TGTGCCAGCAGTTTAAACGGAGCGGGGCTTCCCATCTCCGAGCAGTACTTC
clone_size: -; j_call: TRBJ2-5; d_call: -; v_call: TRBV5-6; cdr3_aa: CASSLKGQQETQYF; cdr3_nt: TGTGCCAGCAGCTTGAAGGGGCAACAAGAGACCCAGTACTTC
clone_size: -; j_call: TRBJ1-1; d_call: -; v_call: TRBV29-1; cdr3_aa: CSVWASPKNTEAFF; cdr3_nt: TGCAGCGTTTGGGCCAGCCCGAAGAACACTGAAGCTTTCTTT
clone_size: -; j_call: TRBJ1-2; d_call: -; v_call: TRBV10-3; cdr3_aa: CAIKAGRGAYGYTF; cdr3_nt: TGTGCCATCAAGGCGGGGAGGGGGGCCTATGGCTACACCTTC
clone_size: -; j_call: TRBJ1-6; d_call: -; v_call: TRBV5-1; cdr3_aa: CASSLSGGGYNSPLHF; cdr3_nt: TGCGCCAGCAGCTTGTCTGGTGGAGGGTATAATTCACCCCTCCACTTT
clone_size: -; j_call: TRBJ1-2; d_call: -; v_call: TRBV5-1; cdr3_aa: CASSLGGGQWSYTF; cdr3_nt: TGCGCCAGCAGCCTCGGTGGTGGGCAGTGGAGCTACACCTTC
clone_size: -; j_call: TRBJ1-4; d_call: -; v_call: TRBV5-5; cdr3_aa: CASSLAGGNEKLFF; cdr3_nt: TGTGCCAGCAGCTTAGCGGGCGGTAATGAAAAACTGTTTTTT
clone_size: few; j_call: TRBJ2-5; d_call: TRBD1; v_call: TRBV5-1; cdr3_aa: CASSLGTGAAGHF; cdr3_nt: TGCGCCAGCAGCTTGGGGACAGGGGCGGCCGGGCACTTC
clone_size: -; j_call: TRBJ2-7; d_call: -; v_call: TRBV4-1; cdr3_aa: CASSQVGRGHYEQYF; cdr3_nt: TGCGCCAGCAGCCAAGTCGGCAGGGGACACTACGAGCAGTACTTC
clone_size: -; j_call: TRBJ2-7; d_call: -; v_call: TRBV5-5; cdr3_aa: CASSFAANSNYEQYF; cdr3_nt: TGTGCCAGCAGCTTTGCAGCGAATTCTAACTACGAGCAGTACTTC
clone_size: -; j_call: TRBJ2-2; d_call: -; v_call: TRBV4-1; cdr3_aa: CASLGQQGTGELFF; cdr3_nt: TGCGCCAGCCTAGGACAGCAGGGCACCGGGGAGCTGTTTTTT
clone_size: -; j_call: TRBJ2-3; d_call: -; v_call: TRBV6-5; cdr3_aa: CASSDLGSYTQYF; cdr3_nt: TGTGCCAGCAGCGACCTCGGGTCCTATACGCAGTATTTT
clone_size: -; j_call: TRBJ2-2; d_call: -; v_call: TRBV12-5; cdr3_aa: CASGSRQANTGELFF; cdr3_nt: TGTGCTAGTGGTTCCCGACAGGCGAACACCGGGGAGCTGTTTTTT
clone_size: -; j_call: TRBJ2-7; d_call: -; v_call: TRBV11-3; cdr3_aa: CASSLGAGLPNEQYF; cdr3_nt: TGTGCCAGCAGCTTAGGGGCGGGCCTCCCGAACGAGCAGTACTTC
clone_size: -; j_call: TRBJ1-4; d_call: -; v_call: TRBV30; cdr3_aa: CAWSVGGLGEKLFF; cdr3_nt: TGTGCCTGGAGTGTTGGAGGGTTGGGAGAAAAACTGTTTTTT
clone_size: -; j_call: TRBJ2-6; d_call: -; v_call: TRBV5-4; cdr3_aa: CASYRHPSGANVLTF; cdr3_nt: TGTGCCAGCTACCGACACCCCTCTGGGGCCAACGTCCTGACTTTC
clone_size: once; j_call: TRBJ1-6; d_call: -; v_call: TRBV7-2; cdr3_aa: CASSLNRVKNSPLHF; cdr3_nt: TGTGCCAGCAGCTTAAACAGGGTTAAAAATTCACCCCTCCACTTT
clone_size: once; j_call: TRBJ2-2; d_call: TRBD2; v_call: TRBV10-1; cdr3_aa: CASSSGTSANTGELFF; cdr3_nt: TGCGCCAGCAGTAGCGGGACTAGCGCCAACACCGGGGAGCTGTTTTTT
clone_size: -; j_call: TRBJ1-5; d_call: -; v_call: TRBV30; cdr3_aa: CAWSGGSRQPQHF; cdr3_nt: TGTGCCTGGAGTGGGGGCTCTCGACAGCCCCAGCATTTT
clone_size: -; j_call: TRBJ1-1; d_call: -; v_call: TRBV5-1; cdr3_aa: CASSLEGRAYTEAFF; cdr3_nt: TGCGCCAGCAGCTTGGAAGGCAGGGCTTATACTGAAGCTTTCTTT
clone_size: -; j_call: TRBJ2-7; d_call: TRBD1; v_call: TRBV6-6; cdr3_aa: CASSYGSGQGFYEQYF; cdr3_nt: TGTGCCAGCAGTTACGGCTCCGGACAGGGTTTTTACGAGCAGTACTTC
clone_size: -; j_call: TRBJ2-1; d_call: TRBD1; v_call: TRBV9; cdr3_aa: CASSRQGGSYNEQFF; cdr3_nt: TGTGCCAGCAGTCGACAGGGGGGCTCCTACAATGAGCAGTTCTTC
clone_size: -; j_call: TRBJ2-5; d_call: -; v_call: TRBV5-8; cdr3_aa: CASSLDWVGETQYF; cdr3_nt: TGTGCCAGCAGCTTGGATTGGGTCGGGGAGACCCAGTACTTC
clone_size: once; j_call: TRBJ2-1; d_call: TRBD2; v_call: TRBV7-3; cdr3_aa: CASSLGSGSYNEQFF; cdr3_nt: TGTGCCAGCAGCTTAGGTAGCGGGTCCTACAATGAGCAGTTCTTC
clone_size: -; j_call: TRBJ2-5; d_call: TRBD2; v_call: TRBV7-9; cdr3_aa: CASSPGTSGGAGQETQYF; cdr3_nt: TGTGCCAGCAGCCCCGGGACTAGCGGGGGGGCCGGTCAAGAGACCCAGTACTTC
clone_size: -; j_call: TRBJ1-6; d_call: -; v_call: TRBV7-2; cdr3_aa: CASSLRGGNYNSPLHF; cdr3_nt: TGTGCCAGCAGCTTAAGAGGAGGGAACTATAATTCACCCCTCCACTTT
clone_size: -; j_call: TRBJ2-1; d_call: -; v_call: TRBV11-1; cdr3_aa: CASSSARYEQFF; cdr3_nt: TGTGCCAGCAGCTCCGCTAGGTATGAGCAGTTCTTC
clone_size: -; j_call: TRBJ2-7; d_call: -; v_call: TRBV6-5; cdr3_aa: CASSPRGGGVYEQYF; cdr3_nt: TGTGCCAGCAGTCCCCGGGGTGGAGGGGTCTACGAGCAGTACTTC
clone_size: few; j_call: TRBJ1-2; d_call: -; v_call: TRBV29-1; cdr3_aa: CSVEVLGGYGYTF; cdr3_nt: TGCAGCGTTGAAGTCCTCGGGGGCTATGGCTACACCTTC
clone_size: once; j_call: TRBJ2-5; d_call: TRBD2; v_call: TRBV5-1; cdr3_aa: CASSSRLAQETQYF; cdr3_nt: TGCGCCAGCAGCTCAAGACTAGCCCAAGAGACCCAGTACTTC
clone_size: -; j_call: TRBJ1-2; d_call: -; v_call: TRBV27; cdr3_aa: CASSPQQGVGYTF; cdr3_nt: TGTGCCAGCAGTCCGCAACAGGGTGTCGGCTACACCTTC
clone_size: -; j_call: TRBJ2-7; d_call: TRBD1; v_call: TRBV4-3; cdr3_aa: CASSRQSGTDLYEQYF; cdr3_nt: TGCGCCAGCAGCCGCCAGTCCGGGACAGACCTCTACGAGCAGTACTTC
clone_size: -; j_call: TRBJ2-2; d_call: -; v_call: TRBV5-5; cdr3_aa: CASSTTPNTGELFF; cdr3_nt: TGTGCCAGCAGCACGACACCGAACACCGGGGAGCTGTTTTTT
clone_size: -; j_call: TRBJ1-3; d_call: -; v_call: TRBV5-1; cdr3_aa: CASSLAPLGSGNTIYF; cdr3_nt: TGCGCCAGCAGCTTGGCTCCACTCGGGTCTGGAAACACCATATATTTT
clone_size: medium-sized; j_call: TRBJ2-2; d_call: TRBD1; v_call: TRBV19; cdr3_aa: CASSFGPGTGYTGELFF; cdr3_nt: TGTGCCAGTAGTTTTGGGCCAGGGACAGGTTACACCGGGGAGCTGTTTTTT
clone_size: -; j_call: TRBJ2-4; d_call: TRBD1; v_call: TRBV7-9; cdr3_aa: CASSRVDRGAKNIQYF; cdr3_nt: TGTGCCAGCAGCAGAGTTGACAGGGGTGCCAAAAACATTCAGTACTTC
clone_size: -; j_call: TRBJ2-1; d_call: TRBD2; v_call: TRBV2; cdr3_aa: CASKGGGGRWTEASVQFF; cdr3_nt: TGTGCCAGCAAGGGAGGCGGGGGTCGCTGGACCGAGGCATCGGTGCAGTTCTTC
clone_size: -; j_call: TRBJ2-6; d_call: -; v_call: TRBV7-2; cdr3_aa: CASSLDRSRSGANVLTF; cdr3_nt: TGTGCCAGCAGCTTAGACAGGAGTAGGTCTGGGGCCAACGTCCTGACTTTC
clone_size: -; j_call: TRBJ2-1; d_call: TRBD1; v_call: TRBV7-3; cdr3_aa: CASSPGQGTLREQFF; cdr3_nt: TGTGCCAGCAGCCCAGGACAGGGTACGTTACGTGAGCAGTTCTTC
clone_size: -; j_call: TRBJ2-1; d_call: TRBD1; v_call: TRBV9; cdr3_aa: CASSVGLGQGYNEQFF; cdr3_nt: TGTGCCAGCAGCGTAGGGTTGGGACAGGGTTACAATGAGCAGTTCTTC
clone_size: -; j_call: TRBJ1-1; d_call: -; v_call: TRBV5-5; cdr3_aa: CASDRMDRNTEAFF; cdr3_nt: TGTGCCAGCGACCGAATGGACAGGAACACTGAAGCTTTCTTT
clone_size: -; j_call: TRBJ1-1; d_call: TRBD1; v_call: TRBV5-8; cdr3_aa: CASSYGYGQGNTEAFF; cdr3_nt: TGTGCCAGCAGCTACGGGTACGGACAGGGGAACACTGAAGCTTTCTTT